This T cell receptor beta chain was recovered during a study of control samples from healthy donors and cancer patients. The data were produced by immunoSEQ multiplex PCR, yet TCRdb's version contains in-frame clones alone and is incomplete. The sample holds 150,000 to 170,000 clones, 90% to 95% seen once. The germline V gene encodes CDR1 SGDLS and CDR2 YYNGEE. V lost 0 bases and J 1 base, leaving 11 bases between the germline ends. The CDR3 contains 15 residues. The source material was blood. This TCR was recovered from a man in his forties in good health. This sequence joins TRBV9 and TRBJ2-7, with D perhaps matching TRBD1 or TRBD2 (5 bases each). The CDR3 loop is CASSVDLGPSYEQYF. Written as DNA, the CDR3 is TGTGCCAGCAGCGTAGATCTGGGACCTTCCTACGAGCAGTACTTC.